This T cell receptor beta chain emerged from a study of response to subunit inactivated influenza vaccine. The V end was cut by 6 bases, the J end by 6 bases, with 18 bases between. From germline, CDR1 is MNHNS and CDR2 SASEGT. This CDR3 region has 15 residues. Only a few counts were recorded for this clonotype. Using its own MiXCR run on the RT-PCR reads, TCRdb lists one record per CDR3 protein. The sample has around 470,000 distinct CDR3 sequences; less than 7.5% are singletons. Sequences were derived from PBMCs from blood, sampled approximately 25 months after vaccination. The chain employs TRBV6-1 and TRBJ2-1; D may be TRBD1 or TRBD2 (5 bases each). The receptor was derived from a man between 50 and 75 years old who received an inactivated influenza vaccine. The CDR3 DNA follows: TGTGCCAGCAGCTTTCGGGACCCGAGGGGCAATGAGCAGTTCTTC. Translating it yields CASSFRDPRGNEQFF.